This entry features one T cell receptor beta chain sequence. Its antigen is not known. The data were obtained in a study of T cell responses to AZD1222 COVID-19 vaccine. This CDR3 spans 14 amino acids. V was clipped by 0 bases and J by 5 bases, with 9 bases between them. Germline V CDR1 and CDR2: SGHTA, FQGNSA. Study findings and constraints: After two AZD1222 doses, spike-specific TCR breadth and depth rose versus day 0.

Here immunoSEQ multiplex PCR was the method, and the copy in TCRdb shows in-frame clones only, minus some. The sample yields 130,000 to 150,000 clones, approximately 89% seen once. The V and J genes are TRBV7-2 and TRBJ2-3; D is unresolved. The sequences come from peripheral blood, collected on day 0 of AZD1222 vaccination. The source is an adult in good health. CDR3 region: CASSLALFQDTQYF. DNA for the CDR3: TGTGCCAGCAGCTTAGCGCTGTTTCAAGATACGCAGTATTTT.